A single sample gave rise to the 29 T cell receptor beta chains below, sequenced in a study of T-cell reconstitution after alpha-beta-depleted transplantation in children. TCRbeta library construction was performed incorporating unique molecular identifiers. Each CDR3 protein is one row after TCRdb ran MiXCR on the PCR reads. Of approximately 120,000 distinct CDR3 sequences listed, roughly 9% are singletons. This specimen was PBMCs, mostly from graft donor cells, taken 180 days after TCRalphabeta/CD19-depleted stem cell transplant. The receptors were sampled from a girl under three years old who had a stem cell transplant for combined immunodeficiency, so the T cells may come from the graft donor.

This sequence joins TRBV5-1 and TRBJ2-2; 7 bases are a match to TRBD1. The trim removed 3 bases at V and 7 bases at J, leaving 9 bases unmatched. The CDR3 covers 15 residues. Germline CDR1 and CDR2: SGHRS and YFSETQ. In DNA form, the CDR3 reads TGCGCCAGCAGCTCAAGACAGGGACGCATCGGGGAGCTGTTTTTT. This translates into CASSSRQGRIGELFF.

This clonotype was counted between two and nine times. This chain joins TRBV27 and TRBJ1-2; no firm D call. Germline values: CDR1 MNHEY, CDR2 SMNVEV (reference sequence). The CDR3 is 13 amino acids. V lost 2 bases, J lost 8 bases, and 12 bases lay in between. The CDR3, as DNA: TGTGCCAGCAGTTTACCGGGTGCGGAAGGCTACACCTTC. Protein sequence: CASSLPGAEGYTF.

This chain connects TRBV5-1 to TRBJ2-7; 9 nucleotides align to TRBD2. CDR1 and CDR2 (germline): SGHRS, YFSETQ. The CDR3 is 15 residues long. The trim removed 3 bases at V and 4 bases at J, leaving 8 bases unmatched. CDR3 nucleotides: TGCGCCAGCAGCTCCGGACTAGCGTCCAGATACGAGCAGTACTTC. Residues: CASSSGLASRYEQYF.

This clonotype was counted many times. The gene calls are TRBV4-3 and TRBJ2-4, with D tentatively TRBD2 (5 bases). V gave up 1 base and J gave up 7 bases, with 11 bases separating them. The CDR3 has 14 residues. Germline loops: CDR1 LGHNA, CDR2 YSLEER. The CDR3 sequence: CASSQGPWENIQYF. CDR3 sequence (DNA): TGCGCCAGCAGCCAAGGACCTTGGGAGAACATTCAGTACTTC.

The chain combines TRBV18 with TRBJ1-1, with D hard to call. CDR1 is KGHSH, CDR2 LQKENI, per germline. The CDR3 is made up of 15 amino acids. Trimming removed 1 base at V and 1 base at J, with 10 bases between. Here the CDR3 DNA reads TGTGCCAGCTCACCACGCCCCGGACCGAACACTGAAGCTTTCTTT. Translation gives CASSPRPGPNTEAFF.

The chain links TRBV4-3 to TRBJ2-6, with TRBD1 matching over 8 bases. Germline CDR1 and CDR2: LGHNA and YSLEER. V was clipped by 0 bases and J by 0 bases; unmatched bases: 10. The CDR3 is made up of 20 amino acids. The DNA for the CDR3 is TGCGCCAGCAGCCAAGATTTACAGGGGGAAGTAAGCTCTGGGGCCAACGTCCTGACTTTC. This translates into CASSQDLQGEVSSGANVLTF.

This sequence joins TRBV4-3 and TRBJ2-1, with D perhaps being TRBD1 or TRBD2 (5 bases each). The CDR3 length is 15 residues. V lost 4 bases to trimming and J lost 6 bases, with 16 bases between them. Germline CDR1 is LGHNA and CDR2 is YSLEER. The CDR3 nucleotides are TGCGCCAGCAGCCCGGGGACCGGACGGCTCAATGAGCAGTTCTTC. Its translation is CASSPGTGRLNEQFF.

In its sample, this clonotype was seen a few times. The V call is TRBV28, the J call TRBJ1-5; 8 bases map to TRBD1. V gave up 7 bases and J gave up 4 bases; unmatched junction bases: 12. The CDR3 extends over 16 amino acids. CDR1 and CDR2 from the germline V gene are MDHEN and SYDVKM. The CDR3 loop reads CASIPGDRMGNQPQHF. CDR3 bases: TGTGCCAGCATCCCCGGGGACAGGATGGGAAATCAGCCCCAGCATTTT.

V gene TRBV10-3 combines with J gene TRBJ2-1; the D gene is possibly TRBD1 (5 bases). This CDR3 is built from 14 residues. The germline CDR1 and CDR2 sequences are ENHRY and SYGVKD. Trimming removed 3 bases from V and 4 bases from J, with 10 bases in between. The chain's CDR3 is CAISERGPYNEQFF. The CDR3 DNA follows: TGTGCCATCAGTGAAAGGGGCCCTTACAATGAGCAGTTCTTC.

Only a few counts were recorded for this clonotype. The V and J genes are TRBV7-9 and TRBJ2-6; TRBD1 agrees at 11 bases. The CDR3 runs 18 residues. The V gene end was trimmed by 4 bases and the J gene end by 1 base; junction bases not matched to a gene: 6. Germline V gives CDR1 SEHNR, CDR2 FQNEAQ (reference sequence). CDR3 in DNA: TGTGCCAGCAGCTCCTGGACAGGGGGCGATTCTGGGGCCAACGTCCTGACTTTC. Protein product: CASSSWTGGDSGANVLTF.

The sample holds a few counts of this clonotype. V and J are TRBV12-3 or TRBV12-4 and TRBJ1-5; maybe TRBD1 (5 bases). Trimming removed 3 bases at V and 7 bases at J, with 16 bases between. This CDR3 is 15 amino acids long. The CDR3 bases are TGTGCCAGCAGTTTCGCTGGCAGGGAAAGGCAGCCCCAGCATTTT. Translated: CASSFAGRERQPQHF.

This clonotype was detected a few times. The CDR3 DNA reads TGCAGTGCTAGAATCCCTCGCGGGACCTACGAGCAGTACTTC. Translated: CSARIPRGTYEQYF. This chain connects TRBV20-1 to TRBJ2-7, with TRBD2 as a possible D gene (6 bases). V was clipped by 2 bases and J by 2 bases, with 13 bases between them. The CDR3 is 14 residues long. Germline V CDR1 and CDR2: DFQATT, SNEGSKA (reference sequence).

The V gene is TRBV5-1, the J gene TRBJ2-7; either TRBD1 or TRBD2 may fit D (5 bases each). Germline V CDR1 and CDR2: SGHRS, YFSETQ. The CDR3 is made up of 12 amino acids. V lost 3 bases and J 6 bases, leaving 10 bases between the germline ends. The CDR3 loop reads CASSSSGSEQYF. The DNA for the CDR3 is TGCGCCAGCAGCTCCTCAGGGAGCGAGCAGTACTTC.

The chain couples TRBV12-3 or TRBV12-4 to TRBJ2-7; 10 nucleotides align to TRBD1. V shed 5 bases and J 4 bases; nucleotides not matched to a gene: 8. The CDR3 consists of 15 residues. The CDR3 reads CASSPGQGILYEQYF. CDR3 nucleotide sequence: TGTGCCAGCAGTCCGGGACAGGGGATTTTGTACGAGCAGTACTTC.

The gene calls are TRBV29-1 and TRBJ2-7; 7 positions match TRBD1. V shed 7 bases and J 1 base; nucleotides not matched to a gene: 10. CDR1 is SQVTM, CDR2 ANQGSEA, per germline. This CDR3 is built from 14 residues. CDR3 sequence: CSAQGTGDSYEQYF. CDR3 sequence (DNA): TGCAGCGCTCAGGGAACAGGGGATTCCTACGAGCAGTACTTC.

The genes are TRBV30 and TRBJ2-5; maybe TRBD1 (5 bases). Germline CDR1 reads GTSNPN; CDR2 reads SVGIG (reference sequence). This CDR3 has 18 residues. V lost 1 base, J lost 0 bases, and 21 bases lay in between. The CDR3 DNA follows: TGTGCCTGGAGTGGTCGGGCAGGGTTCTTTTCGTACCAAGAGACCCAGTACTTC. It specifies CAWSGRAGFFSYQETQYF.

This clonotype was recorded once. The V and J genes are TRBV7-9 and TRBJ2-3, with 10 bases lining up with TRBD2. V gave up 5 bases and J gave up 9 bases; unmatched junction bases: 11. CDR1 is SEHNR, CDR2 FQNEAQ, per germline (reference sequence). This CDR3 is built from 15 residues. The CDR3 reads CASSPRSLAGETQYF. The DNA for the CDR3 is TGTGCCAGCAGCCCCCGTTCGCTAGCGGGAGAAACGCAGTATTTT. The entire variable domain, with the rest obtained from reference TRBV7-9 and TRBJ2-3, is as follows: DTGVSQNPRHKITKRGQNVTFRCDPISEHNRLYWYRQTLGQGPEFLTYFQNEAQLEKSRLLSDRFSAERPKGSFSTLEIQRTEQGDSAMYLCASSPRSLAGETQYFGPGTRLTVL.

In its sample, this clonotype was seen many times. J is TRBJ2-3 and V is TRBV18, with 10 bases identical to TRBD1. Germline CDR1 and CDR2: KGHSH and LQKENI. With 1 base clipped from V and 5 bases from J, the junction kept 12 bases outside the gene matches. The CDR3 contains 18 residues. Here the CDR3 reads CASSPRRGQGIGLDTQYF. In nucleotides, the CDR3 is TGTGCCAGCTCACCACGACGGGGACAGGGGATCGGCCTAGATACGCAGTATTTT.

This clonotype came up a few times. The chain's CDR3 is CASSLLTSSNEQFF. Here the CDR3 DNA reads TGTGCCAGCAGCTTACTGACTAGCAGCAATGAGCAGTTCTTC. V gene TRBV11-3 combines with J gene TRBJ2-1; 7 positions agree with TRBD2. This CDR3 region has 14 residues. CDR1 is SGHNT and CDR2 is YENEEA in the germline V gene. The J segment lost 6 bases and the V segment lost 2 bases, leaving 4 bases of the junction unmatched.

This clonotype appeared a few times. The chain combines TRBV2 with TRBJ2-1; TRBD2 aligns across 8 bases. The CDR3 has 16 residues. V shed 6 bases, J shed 0 bases, and the junction held 7 bases outside the gene matches. Germline V gene data show CDR1 as SNHLY and CDR2 as FYNNEI. The DNA of the CDR3 is TGTGCCAGCAGAAGGACTAGCCTAAGCTCCTACAATGAGCAGTTCTTC. This gives the protein CASRRTSLSSYNEQFF.

Here the CDR3 reads CASSQDRGRDTQYF. CDR3 sequence (DNA): TGTGCCAGCAGCCAAGACAGGGGGCGAGATACGCAGTATTTT. V usage is TRBV4-2 and J usage is TRBJ2-3, with 8 bases lining up with TRBD1. Per the germline V gene, CDR1 is LGHNA and CDR2 is YNFKEQ. With V trimmed by 0 bases and J by 5 bases, 1 base remained unmatched. The CDR3 is 14 residues long.

This clonotype was observed a few times. The V gene is TRBV7-2, the J gene TRBJ2-3; no clear D gene. Germline V gene data show CDR1 as SGHTA and CDR2 as FQGNSA. The CDR3 totals 13 residues. With 0 bases removed from V and 3 bases from J, the gap between germline ends came to 4 bases. CDR3 sequence: CASSLAWTDTQYF. CDR3 in DNA: TGTGCCAGCAGCTTAGCGTGGACAGATACGCAGTATTTT.

The chain joins TRBV12-3 or TRBV12-4 to TRBJ2-3; no definite D call. Trimming shortened V by 6 bases and J by 9 bases, and 10 bases separated the two germline ends. This CDR3 region has 11 residues. The DNA for the CDR3 is TGTGCCAGCAGCCCACAAATAACGCAGTATTTT. As protein: CASSPQITQYF.

This sequence joins TRBV27 and TRBJ2-1, with 7 nucleotides matching TRBD2. CDR1 is MNHEY and CDR2 is SMNVEV in the germline V gene (reference sequence). The CDR3 totals 16 residues. V lost 0 bases, J lost 4 bases, and 6 bases stayed unmatched. The CDR3 sequence is CASSLSHQRGYNEQFF. In DNA form, the CDR3 reads TGTGCCAGCAGTTTATCGCACCAGCGGGGATACAATGAGCAGTTCTTC.

This clonotype showed up just once. Since the CDR3 does not end with the conserved phenylalanine or tryptophan, this likely comes from a read error. J is TRBJ2-5 and V is TRBV7-8, with 8 positions matching TRBD1. CDR3 length: 14 residues. V trimming: 2 bases; J trimming: 7 bases; junction bases outside the gene matches: 6. Germline loops: CDR1 SGHVS, CDR2 FQNEAQ. This CDR3 is CASSLIGQGGTQYL. The CDR3 DNA follows: TGTGCCAGCAGCTTAATCGGACAGGGTGGGACCCAGTACCTC.

This clonotype was observed many times. The chain combines TRBV27 with TRBJ2-7; TRBD1 agrees at 10 bases. V lost 5 bases to trimming and J lost 4 bases; unmatched junction nucleotides: 11. The V gene's germline CDR1 is MNHEY and CDR2 SMNVEV (reference sequence). The CDR3 runs to 16 residues. CDR3 nucleotide sequence: TGTGCCAGCAGTCTCCTCCGGGACAGGGGACGATACGAGCAGTACTTC. Protein product: CASSLLRDRGRYEQYF.

The rearrangement links TRBV28 to TRBJ1-2; D ambiguous. The germline CDR1 and CDR2 sequences are MDHEN and SYDVKM. V gave up 4 bases and J gave up 5 bases, with 14 bases separating them. The length of the CDR3 is 14 residues. For the CDR3, the DNA is TGTGCCAGCAGTTCCCGGGCAATCCTATATGGCTACACCTTC. It codes for CASSSRAILYGYTF.

In its sample, this clonotype was seen many times. The CDR3 coding sequence is TGCAGCGTCTTCCGCGGGAGAGCAAACGGGGCGGAGACCCAGTACTTC. Protein product: CSVFRGRANGAETQYF. This chain links TRBV29-1 with TRBJ2-5; 7 bases agree with TRBD2. Germline CDR1 is SQVTM and CDR2 is ANQGSEA. The CDR3 runs to 16 residues. The junction had 18 bases not matched to a gene; V was cut back by 6 bases and J by 5 bases.

The chain links TRBV5-1 to TRBJ2-2; 7 bases align to TRBD1. V gave up 4 bases and J gave up 4 bases; unmatched junction bases: 7. CDR3 length: 15 amino acids. Germline assignment: CDR1 SGHRS and CDR2 YFSETQ. CDR3 DNA: TGCGCCAGCAGCAAAAAGGGGGCGCGCACCGGGGAGCTGTTTTTT. Amino acids: CASSKKGARTGELFF.